The count of the clone carrying this T cell receptor (beta chain) is one. Its antigen is not known. The TCR beta cDNA libraries carried unique molecular identifiers. When roughly 0.9 to 10 million T cells were used, they gave a few hundred thousand cDNA molecules. TCRdb re-derived calls from the PCR reads in MiXCR, one entry per CDR3 protein. Altogether about 460,000 distinct CDR3 sequences are present, 45% being singletons, with the ten largest covering 9.5% to 13%. This sample was included in a study of post-analysis software for immune sequencing data. Across the whole study: The patients showed relapsing-remitting, secondary progressive and progressive-relapsing multiple sclerosis courses. Whole-study results and caveats: Controls' normalized Chao1 diversity significantly exceeded that of multiple sclerosis patients. Samples prepared in the same batch strongly co-clustered by F measure. Included in a set of roughly five TRBV segments more frequent in patients than controls were TRBV5-6, TRBV5-1 and TRBV20-1.

Trimming pared 2 bases from V and 5 bases from J, leaving 9 bases between. This CDR3 contains 13 residues. CDR1 is MNHEY and CDR2 is SVGEGT in the germline V gene. The receptor was derived from a girl aged 10 to 17 with multiple sclerosis. The specimen was blood. The chain couples TRBV6-2 or TRBV6-3 to TRBJ1-2, with D maybe TRBD1 (5 bases). The CDR3 nucleotides read TGTGCCAGCAGTTACGGGGCTTATTATGGCTACACCTTC. Translation gives CASSYGAYYGYTF.